Below are 29 T cell receptor beta chains sequenced from a single sample in a study of identical twins. TCRdb reanalysed the 5' RACE reads using MiXCR and keeps one entry per CDR3 protein. The table shows 570,000 or so distinct CDR3 sequences, with just under 10% occurring only once. The same sample was also studied in work on yellow fever vaccine responses in identical twins.

The sequenced material came from PBMCs. All receptors come from a woman aged 18-30 years in good health.

This clonotype was counted many times. The gene calls are TRBV6-4 and TRBJ2-1; 8 bases are a match to TRBD1. Looked up from germline, CDR1 is MRHNA and CDR2 is SNTAGT. The CDR3 spans 14 residues. V lost 5 bases, J lost 3 bases, and 3 bases stayed unmatched. CDR3 DNA: TGTGCCAGCAGTAGGACAGGGAACTACAATGAGCAGTTCTTC. It specifies CASSRTGNYNEQFF.

For the CDR3, the DNA is TGTGCCATCAGTGAGTACGCCGGGACTAGCGGAGCCTACGAGCAGTACTTC. It codes for CAISEYAGTSGAYEQYF. The V and J genes are TRBV10-3 and TRBJ2-7; TRBD2 matches at 11 bases. Trimming at V came to 1 base and at J to 2 bases, leaving 7 bases not matched to a gene. From germline, CDR1 is ENHRY and CDR2 SYGVKD. This CDR3 is 17 amino acids long.

The V call is TRBV4-3, the J call TRBJ2-2, with 7 bases fitting TRBD2. CDR1 is LGHNA, CDR2 YSLEER, per germline. The CDR3 is 15 amino acids. V shed 2 bases, J shed 4 bases, and the junction held 4 bases outside the gene matches. The CDR3 region is CASSQMRESTGELFF. The CDR3 DNA reads as TGCGCCAGCAGCCAAATGCGGGAGAGCACCGGGGAGCTGTTTTTT.

The rearrangement uses TRBV20-1 and TRBJ2-7; perhaps TRBD1 as D (5 bases). V was clipped by 0 bases and J by 3 bases, with 9 bases between them. The CDR3 has 13 amino acids. Germline V CDR1 and CDR2: DFQATT, SNEGSKA (reference sequence). CDR3 in amino acids: CSARDFQGYEQYF. The CDR3, as DNA: TGCAGTGCTAGAGATTTTCAGGGCTACGAGCAGTACTTC.

There are many counts of this clonotype. The chain recombines TRBV4-3 with TRBJ2-7, with D possibly matching TRBD2 (5 bases). Germline V CDR1 and CDR2: LGHNA, YSLEER. Trimming removed 4 bases at V and 6 bases at J, with 19 bases between. The CDR3 sequence is 15 residues long. CDR3 bases: TGCGCCAGCAGCCGAGAACTAGACTCCTCCCGCGAGCAGTACTTC. Translation: CASSRELDSSREQYF.

This clonotype was observed a few times. This chain links TRBV20-1 with TRBJ2-7; a possible D gene is TRBD1 (5 bases). Germline CDR1 DFQATT, CDR2 SNEGSKA (reference sequence). The V and J ends lost 6 bases and 1 base respectively, with 16 bases between them. This CDR3 is built from 14 residues. CDR3: CSAGRQLLSYEQYF. The CDR3, as DNA: TGCAGTGCGGGTAGACAGCTACTGTCCTACGAGCAGTACTTC.

This clonotype has only a few counts. This chain links TRBV11-2 with TRBJ2-5, with D possibly matching TRBD2 (6 bases). This CDR3 has 15 residues. Germline loops: CDR1 SGHAT, CDR2 FQNNGV. V dropped 1 base and J dropped 1 base, with 10 bases sitting between them. CDR3 nucleotides: TGTGCCAGCAGCTTAGTTGGCGGGGCCCAAGAGACCCAGTACTTC. Its translation is CASSLVGGAQETQYF.

This chain joins TRBV20-1 and TRBJ2-7, with D possibly TRBD2 on 5 matching bases. V was shortened by 1 base and J by 0 bases, with 7 bases between the two germline ends. The CDR3 length is 13 residues. Germline V gene sequence: CDR1 DFQATT, CDR2 SNEGSKA (reference sequence). CDR3 DNA sequence: TGCAGTGCTAGAGCGGGATTCTCCTACGAGCAGTACTTC. Translation gives CSARAGFSYEQYF.

The chain is built from TRBV12-3 or TRBV12-4 and TRBJ1-2; unclear D gene. The CDR3 spans 15 residues. Trimming shortened V by 3 bases and J by 3 bases, and 14 bases separated the two germline ends. In DNA, the CDR3 is TGTGCCAGCAGTTTCAGAGGAAACCGGTACTATGGCTACACCTTC. The encoded protein is CASSFRGNRYYGYTF.

At least ten counts were recorded for this clonotype. The gene calls are TRBV20-1 and TRBJ2-1; TRBD2 matches at 7 bases. The CDR3 loop spans 14 amino acids. The germline V gene encodes CDR1 DFQATT and CDR2 SNEGSKA (reference sequence). Trimming took 6 bases from V and 9 from J; bases not matched to a gene: 14. The CDR3 sequence is CSARLVGGGVEQFF. The CDR3 region has the DNA TGCAGTGCAAGACTAGTCGGGGGAGGGGTTGAGCAGTTCTTC.

This clonotype was seen at least ten times. The chain joins TRBV7-8 to TRBJ2-1; 7 bases are shared with TRBD2. This CDR3 contains 16 residues. Per germline, CDR1 SGHVS and CDR2 FQNEAQ. Trimming removed 0 bases from V and 8 bases from J; junction bases left unmatched: 10. CDR3: CASSLAWTSRVDEQFF. The CDR3 region has the DNA TGTGCCAGCAGCTTAGCTTGGACTAGTAGGGTGGATGAGCAGTTCTTC. The full variable domain, its missing parts supplied by reference TRBV7-8 and TRBJ2-1, is GAGVSQSPRYKVAKRGQDVALRCDPISGHVSLFWYQQALGQGPEFLTYFQNEAQLDKSGLPSDRFFAERPEGSVSTLKIQRTQQEDSAVYLCASSLAWTSRVDEQFFGPGTRLTVL.

This clonotype was picked up a small number of times. This chain connects TRBV24-1 to TRBJ2-7; D is uncertain. V was cut by 0 bases and J by 9 bases, with 11 bases left in between. The CDR3 consists of 13 residues. The germline gives CDR1 KGHDR, CDR2 SFDVKD. CDR3 DNA: TGTGCCACCAGTGATTTGGCGAGGTTGGGGCAGTACTTC. Amino acids: CATSDLARLGQYF.

This clonotype was detected only a few times. The chain uses TRBV5-4 and TRBJ2-5; D is undetermined. This CDR3 is built from 14 residues. The germline gives CDR1 SGHNT, CDR2 YYREEE (reference sequence). Trimming took 3 bases from V and 2 from J, leaving 11 bases between them. The CDR3 region has the DNA TGTGCCAGCAGCTCCCCGGTGCGGCAAGAGACCCAGTACTTC. This codes for CASSSPVRQETQYF.

This clonotype was detected many times. The chain combines TRBV12-3 or TRBV12-4 with TRBJ2-7; D not certain. The CDR3 is 12 residues long. V was shortened by 3 bases and J by 4 bases, with 7 bases between the two germline ends. The CDR3: CASSFLDYEQYF. The CDR3, as DNA: TGTGCCAGCAGTTTTTTAGATTACGAGCAGTACTTC.

Remarks on this clonotype: A much larger clone sits a single nucleotide away, making a read error possible. This chain joins TRBV11-2 and TRBJ2-5, with 8 nucleotides matching TRBD1. Per germline, CDR1 SGHAT and CDR2 FQNNGV. J was trimmed by 3 bases and V by 3 bases; bases with no gene match: 3. The CDR3 loop spans 14 amino acids. The CDR3 loop reads CASSFETGEETQYF. The CDR3 DNA reads as TGTGCCAGCAGCTTCGAGACAGGGGAAGAGACCCAGTACTTC.

This clonotype was detected a few times. The chain couples TRBV12-3 or TRBV12-4 to TRBJ2-7; 8 bases are a match to TRBD2. The CDR3 consists of 14 residues. V gave up 6 bases and J gave up 6 bases; unmatched junction bases: 10. DNA of the CDR3: TGTGCCAGCAGCAACCATTTCGGGAGGGCCGAGCAGTACTTC. Translation gives CASSNHFGRAEQYF.

The rearrangement uses TRBV11-2 and TRBJ2-5; no reliable D call. Germline V gives CDR1 SGHAT, CDR2 FQNNGV. The CDR3 runs 15 residues. V was shortened by 5 bases and J by 1 base, with 14 bases between the two germline ends. The chain's CDR3 is CASSPGPGSQETQYF. The CDR3 bases are TGTGCCAGCAGCCCCGGTCCAGGAAGCCAAGAGACCCAGTACTTC.

The rearrangement links TRBV7-2 to TRBJ1-1; D gene ambiguous. V was cut by 0 bases and J by 3 bases, with 5 bases left in between. This CDR3 comprises 13 residues. Germline V gene sequence: CDR1 SGHTA, CDR2 FQGNSA. CDR3 sequence reads: CASSLAHHTEAFF. The CDR3 DNA reads as TGTGCCAGCAGCTTAGCGCATCACACTGAAGCTTTCTTT.

The rearrangement links TRBV6-1 to TRBJ1-6; a possible D gene is TRBD1 (6 bases). There are 16 residues in the CDR3. V gave up 2 bases and J gave up 7 bases, with 15 bases separating them. CDR1 and CDR2 from the germline V gene are MNHNS and SASEGT. This CDR3 is CASSEHSGQNNSPLHF. The DNA for the CDR3 is TGTGCCAGCAGTGAACATTCAGGACAGAACAATTCACCCCTCCACTTT.

In this sample, this clonotype turned up many times. The DNA for the CDR3 is TGTGCCAGCAGTTCACCTCGGGGGCCCTACGAGCAGTACTTC. Encoded protein: CASSSPRGPYEQYF. The chain combines TRBV28 with TRBJ2-7; D tentatively fits TRBD1 or TRBD2 (6 bases each). The V end lost 4 bases, the J end lost 2 bases, and 12 bases lay between the germline ends. The CDR3 contains 14 residues. Germline V CDR1 and CDR2: MDHEN, SYDVKM.

This clonotype was found a few times. V and J are TRBV29-1 and TRBJ2-3, with D possibly being TRBD2 (5 bases). Germline CDR1 is SQVTM and CDR2 is ANQGSEA. V was trimmed by 7 bases and J by 5 bases, leaving 13 bases between them. This CDR3 is 12 amino acids long. Here the CDR3 DNA reads TGCAGCGCCAGAGACGGGATAGATACGCAGTATTTT. Translated: CSARDGIDTQYF.

The chain carries TRBV11-2 and TRBJ2-1, with 14 nucleotides matching TRBD2. This CDR3 is built from 19 residues. The V segment lost 4 bases and the J segment 7 bases; nucleotides outside the gene matches: 15. The germline V gene has CDR1 SGHAT and CDR2 FQNNGV. Here the CDR3 DNA reads TGTGCCAGCAGCTCGACCGGGACTAGCGGGAGAATATTGGGGAATGAGCAGTTCTTC. Encoded protein: CASSSTGTSGRILGNEQFF.

This clonotype was seen a handful of times. V and J are TRBV12-5 and TRBJ2-2, with D unresolved. CDR1 is LGHNT, CDR2 FRNRAP, per germline. V gave up 0 bases and J gave up 1 base, with 6 bases separating them. The CDR3 covers 15 residues. The CDR3 DNA follows: TGTGCTAGTGGTTTGGTTTATGGGAACACCGGGGAGCTGTTTTTT. Protein: CASGLVYGNTGELFF.

V is TRBV4-3 and J is TRBJ2-1; 8 bases map to TRBD2. Germline CDR1 is LGHNA and CDR2 is YSLEER. With V trimmed by 0 bases and J by 9 bases, 13 bases remained unmatched. This CDR3 has 17 residues. The CDR3, as DNA: TGCGCCAGCAGCCAAGATAGGAGTACTAGCGGCCAGGGTGAGCAGTTCTTC. Translated, it gives CASSQDRSTSGQGEQFF.

This chain connects TRBV6-7 to TRBJ1-2; a possible D gene is TRBD1 (5 bases). TRBV6-7 is labeled an ORF, and its function is uncertain. The CDR3 has 13 residues. V gave up 6 bases and J gave up 5 bases, with 13 bases separating them. This CDR3 is CASRCRGLYGYTF. CDR3 bases: TGTGCCAGCAGGTGCCGGGGGTTATATGGCTACACCTTC.

This clonotype has only a few counts. This rearrangement joins TRBV20-1 to TRBJ2-1; D call uncertain. This CDR3 is built from 13 residues. Trimming pared 0 bases from V and 5 bases from J, leaving 8 bases between. Germline-derived CDR1 and CDR2 are DFQATT and SNEGSKA (reference sequence). In DNA form, the CDR3 reads TGCAGTGCTAGAGAACCGAGAAACAATGAGCAGTTCTTC. Encoded protein: CSAREPRNNEQFF.

The J gene is TRBJ1-5, the V gene TRBV20-1; D is perhaps TRBD1 (5 bases). The CDR3 is made up of 14 amino acids. Germline CDR1 and CDR2: DFQATT and SNEGSKA (reference sequence). V was pared by 3 bases and J by 3 bases, with 12 bases between. In DNA form, the CDR3 reads TGCAGTGCTAGCCGAGGGGAGATCAATCAGCCCCAGCATTTT. Protein product: CSASRGEINQPQHF.

The rearrangement joins TRBV11-1 to TRBJ2-1; 10 nucleotides match TRBD2. The length of the CDR3 is 18 residues. Losses at the gene ends were 10 bases for V and 1 base for J; bases not matched to a gene: 16. Germline V gene sequence: CDR1 SGHAT, CDR2 FQDESV (reference sequence). The CDR3 region has the DNA TGTGCCACCGAACCCCTAGCGGGGGCATGGGTATCCTACAATGAGCAGTTCTTC. Its translation is CATEPLAGAWVSYNEQFF. The complete variable domain, with remaining parts taken from reference TRBV11-1 and TRBJ2-1, reads EAEVAQSPRYKITEKSQAVAFWCDPISGHATLYWYRQILGQGPELLVQFQDESVVDDSQLPKDRFSAERLKGVDSTLKIQPAELGDSAMYLCATEPLAGAWVSYNEQFFGPGTRLTVL.

This clonotype was counted only a few times. The chain's CDR3 is CASSDRILTGELFF. CDR3 DNA: TGCGCCAGCAGTGATAGGATTCTCACCGGGGAGCTGTTTTTT. The chain has TRBV10-1 and TRBJ2-2; no definite D call. The germline CDR1 and CDR2 sequences are WNHNN and SYGVQD (reference sequence). CDR3 length equals 14 residues. V was pared by 3 bases and J by 4 bases, with 9 bases between.